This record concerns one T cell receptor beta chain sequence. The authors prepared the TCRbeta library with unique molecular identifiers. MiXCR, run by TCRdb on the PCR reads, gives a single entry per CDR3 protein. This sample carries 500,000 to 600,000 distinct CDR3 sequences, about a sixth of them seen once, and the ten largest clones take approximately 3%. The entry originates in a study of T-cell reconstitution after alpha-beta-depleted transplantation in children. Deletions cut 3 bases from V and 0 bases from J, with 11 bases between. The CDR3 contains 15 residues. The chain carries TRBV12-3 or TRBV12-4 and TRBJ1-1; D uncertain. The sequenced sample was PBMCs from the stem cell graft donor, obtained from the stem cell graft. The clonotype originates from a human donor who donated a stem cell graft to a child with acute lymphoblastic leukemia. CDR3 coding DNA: TGTGCCAGCAGTTTCCCCGAGGGATTGAACACTGAAGCTTTCTTT. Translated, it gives CASSFPEGLNTEAFF.